The present T cell receptor beta chain was sequenced within a study of blood T cell repertoires in COVID-19. CDR1 is SGHAT, CDR2 FQNNGV, per germline. The CDR3 has 13 amino acids. V was shortened by 3 bases and J by 3 bases, with 8 bases between the two germline ends. Per the original methods: Estimation of nucleated cell counts relied on the amplification of reference gene primers. The repertoire was sequenced with immunoSEQ multiplex PCR; TCRdb's copy has only in-frame clones and lacks some. The V and J calls and clone size come from that table; D and trimming were worked out from the DNA. The data contain about 100,000 clones, 80% of them singletons.

This receptor was identified in a woman aged 70 to 79 with acute or convalescent COVID-19. The sample taken for sequencing was peripheral blood. The chain couples TRBV11-2 to TRBJ2-5; D might be TRBD2 (6 bases). The CDR3 bases are TGTGCCAGCAGCTTCGGAGGGGAAGAGACCCAGTACTTC. It is translated as CASSFGGEETQYF.